A selection of T cell receptor beta chains follows, all from one sample in a study of HIV-infected patients and healthy controls. A single record per CDR3 protein comes from TCRdb applying MiXCR to the 5' RACE reads. The sample has more than 7,500 distinct CDR3 sequences, more than 7.5% seen once. Material: blood, obtained during antiretroviral therapy. Receptor source: an adult with HIV infection. The CDR3 runs from the conserved cysteine through the conserved F or W. The order of the fields is J gene, clone size, V gene, D gene, CDR3 DNA, CDR3 protein. A D gene is named only where the DNA matches it firmly. Only part of the rows carry a size: once, few, many, or a class if the clone is expanded.

J: TRBJ2-3
size: medium-sized
V: TRBV27
D: TRBD2
DNA: TGTGCCAGCAGTCCCCGGTCCCCTAGCGGTCCCACAGATACGCAGTATTTT
CDR3: CASSPRSPSGPTDTQYF

J: TRBJ2-7
size: medium-sized
V: TRBV12-3/TRBV12-4
D: TRBD1
DNA: TGTGCCAGCTCTTGGACAGGGTCATTCGAGCAGTACTTC
CDR3: CASSWTGSFEQYF

J: TRBJ2-5
size: many
V: TRBV5-1
D: TRBD2
DNA: TGCGCCAGCAGCCTGGGGACTAGCGAAGAGACCCAGTACTTC
CDR3: CASSLGTSEETQYF

J: TRBJ2-1
size: medium-sized
V: TRBV2
D: NA
DNA: TGTGCCAGCAGTGAACGAGGAAGGGTCGATGAGCAGTTCTTC
CDR3: CASSERGRVDEQFF

J: TRBJ2-2
size: NA
V: TRBV7-9
D: NA
DNA: TGTGCCAGCAGCTTGGCCTCCCGGCAGCAAACCGGGGAGCTGTTTTTT
CDR3: CASSLASRQQTGELFF

J: TRBJ2-2
size: medium-sized
V: TRBV5-5
D: NA
DNA: TGTGCCAGCAGCTCCCTCTTCGTGGGCACGAACACCGGGGAGCTGTTTTTT
CDR3: CASSSLFVGTNTGELFF

J: TRBJ2-1
size: many
V: TRBV2
D: NA
DNA: TGTGCCAGCAGTGAACCGTGGACAGCTACTCCCTACAATGAGCAGTTCTTC
CDR3: CASSEPWTATPYNEQFF

J: TRBJ2-7
size: NA
V: TRBV4-2
D: NA
DNA: TGTGCCAGCAGCCAAGAGCACTGGGGAGGCTACGAGCAGTACTTC
CDR3: CASSQEHWGGYEQYF

J: TRBJ2-7
size: medium-sized
V: TRBV5-6
D: NA
DNA: TGTGCCAGCAGCACCTCCGGGCCGGGGGCCTACGAGCAGTACTTC
CDR3: CASSTSGPGAYEQYF

J: TRBJ2-5
size: NA
V: TRBV7-9
D: TRBD2
DNA: TGTGCCAGCAGCCCACCCTCTAGCGGCCCGTACCAAGAGACCCAGTACTTC
CDR3: CASSPPSSGPYQETQYF

J: TRBJ1-1
size: medium-sized
V: TRBV20-1
D: TRBD1
DNA: TGCAGTGCCGACAGGGGGGACACTGAAGCTTTCTTT
CDR3: CSADRGDTEAFF

J: TRBJ2-1
size: few
V: TRBV7-9
D: NA
DNA: TGTGCCAGCAGCTTAGCATTCCGGAATGAGCAGTTCTTC
CDR3: CASSLAFRNEQFF